The clone carrying this TCR beta chain was seen more than once but under ten times. No antigen is known for it. Treatment denoted: oral pan-JAK inhibitor, 5-10 mg twice daily. This entry comes from a study of CD8+ T cells in alopecia areata. Findings and limits, study-wide: Sharing of TCR sequences between patients (possibly for HLA-related reasons) was less clear than in mice.

Extraction and reverse transcription of RNA yielded cDNA as the sequencing template. The method was immunoSEQ multiplex PCR; TCRdb's version includes in-frame clones alone and lacks a portion of them. The sample lists about 290,000 clones, 58% occurring once. The sample here was CD4+ T cells sorted from blood, taken at week 24, from a patient treated with tofacitinib. The origin of this receptor is a human donor with alopecia areata.

The CDR3 is CASSIGGQQETQYF. As DNA, the CDR3 is TGTGCCAGTAGTATAGGTGGACAGCAAGAGACCCAGTACTTC. The chain joins TRBV19 to TRBJ2-5, with D possibly matching TRBD1 (6 bases). The germline CDR1 and CDR2 sequences are LNHDA and SQIVND (reference sequence). V was shortened by 1 base and J by 2 bases, with 8 bases between the two germline ends. The CDR3 is made up of 14 amino acids.